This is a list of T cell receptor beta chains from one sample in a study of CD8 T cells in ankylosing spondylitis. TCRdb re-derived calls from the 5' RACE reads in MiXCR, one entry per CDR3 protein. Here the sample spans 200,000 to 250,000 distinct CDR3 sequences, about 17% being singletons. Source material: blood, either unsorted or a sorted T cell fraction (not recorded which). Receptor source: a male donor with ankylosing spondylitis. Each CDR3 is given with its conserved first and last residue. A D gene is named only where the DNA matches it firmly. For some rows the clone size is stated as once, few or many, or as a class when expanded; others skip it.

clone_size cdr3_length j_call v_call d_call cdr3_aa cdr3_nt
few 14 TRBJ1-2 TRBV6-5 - CASSYGMAPYGYTF TGTGCCAGCAGTTACGGGATGGCCCCCTATGGCTACACCTTC
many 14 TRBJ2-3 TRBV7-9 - CASSHLDKTDTQYF TGTGCCAGCAGCCACCTGGACAAAACAGATACGCAGTATTTT
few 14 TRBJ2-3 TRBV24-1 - CATSDSGPTDTQYF TGTGCCACCAGTGATTCAGGCCCCACAGATACGCAGTATTTT
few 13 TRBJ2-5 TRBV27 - CASSFASQETQYF TGTGCCAGCAGTTTTGCCAGTCAAGAGACCCAGTACTTC
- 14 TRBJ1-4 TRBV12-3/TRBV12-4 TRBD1 CASSTGQGDEKLFF TGTGCCAGCAGTACGGGACAGGGGGATGAAAAACTGTTTTTT
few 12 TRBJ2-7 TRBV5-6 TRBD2 CASSSTSVEQYF TGTGCCAGCAGCTCAACTAGCGTGGAGCAGTACTTC
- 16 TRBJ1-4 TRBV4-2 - CASSQGPSGYNEKLFF TGTGCCAGCAGCCAAGGACCATCGGGATATAATGAAAAACTGTTTTTT
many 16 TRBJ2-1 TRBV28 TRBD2 CASSLLVAGVDNEQFF TGTGCCAGCAGTTTATTAGTAGCGGGAGTGGACAATGAGCAGTTCTTC
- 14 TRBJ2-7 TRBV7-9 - CASSLIGPPYEQYF TGTGCCAGCAGCTTAATAGGGCCCCCCTACGAGCAGTACTTC
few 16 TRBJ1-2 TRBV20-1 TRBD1 CSARPATGSLSYGYTF TGCAGTGCTAGACCCGCGACAGGGAGCCTTAGCTATGGCTACACCTTC
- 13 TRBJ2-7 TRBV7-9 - CASTKESSYEQYF TGTGCCAGCACCAAAGAGAGCTCCTACGAGCAGTACTTC
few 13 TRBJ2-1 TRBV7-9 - CASSFTGDGEQFF TGTGCCAGCAGCTTCACAGGTGACGGTGAGCAGTTCTTC
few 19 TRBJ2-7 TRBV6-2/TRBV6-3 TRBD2 CASSYPQWREGPPRNEQYF TGTGCCAGCAGTTACCCCCAGTGGCGGGAGGGCCCCCCAAGGAACGAGCAGTACTTC
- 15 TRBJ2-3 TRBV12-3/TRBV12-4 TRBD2 CASSSRGGRGDTQYF TGTGCCAGCAGTTCTCGGGGCGGGAGAGGAGATACGCAGTATTTT
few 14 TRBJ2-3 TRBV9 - CASSVDGYTDTQYF TGTGCCAGCAGCGTAGATGGGTACACAGATACGCAGTATTTT
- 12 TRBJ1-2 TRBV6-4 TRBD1 CASRGTGGGYTF TGTGCCAGCAGGGGGACAGGGGGCGGCTACACCTTC
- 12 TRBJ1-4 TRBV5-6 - CASRTGGEKLFF TGTGCCAGCAGGACAGGAGGAGAAAAACTGTTTTTT
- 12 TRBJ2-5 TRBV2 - CASWDWQETQYF TGTGCCAGCTGGGACTGGCAAGAGACCCAGTACTTC
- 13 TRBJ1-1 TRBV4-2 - CASTSGQTEEAFF TGTGCCAGCACCTCTGGACAGACCGAGGAAGCTTTCTTT
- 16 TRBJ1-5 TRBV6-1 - CASSVYTTPTDQPQHF TGTGCCAGCAGTGTTTACACGACACCAACGGATCAGCCCCAGCATTTT
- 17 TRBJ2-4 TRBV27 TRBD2 CASSPPLSGSEQNIQYF TGTGCCAGCAGTCCACCCCTTAGCGGGAGTGAACAAAACATTCAGTACTTC
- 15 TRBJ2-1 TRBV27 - CASSAAGRGYNEQFF TGTGCCAGCAGTGCGGCGGGAAGGGGCTACAATGAGCAGTTCTTC
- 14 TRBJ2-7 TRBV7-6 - CASSLVAEDYEQYF TGTGCCAGCAGCTTAGTGGCGGAGGACTACGAGCAGTACTTC
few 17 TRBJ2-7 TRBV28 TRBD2 CASSLGTSAPGGYEQYF TGTGCCAGCAGCCTCGGGACTAGCGCCCCGGGGGGTTACGAGCAGTACTTC
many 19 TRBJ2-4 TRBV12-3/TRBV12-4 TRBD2 CASSLVGTSVRLAKNIQYF TGTGCCAGCAGTTTGGTAGGGACTAGCGTACGACTAGCCAAAAACATTCAGTACTTC
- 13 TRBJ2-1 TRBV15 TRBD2 CATRGLANNEQFF TGTGCCACCAGGGGACTAGCGAACAATGAGCAGTTCTTC
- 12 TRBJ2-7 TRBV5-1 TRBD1 CASSHWTGEQYF TGCGCCAGCAGCCACTGGACAGGCGAGCAGTACTTC
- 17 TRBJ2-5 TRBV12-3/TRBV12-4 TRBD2 CACSFPLAGGLRETQYF TGTGCCTGCAGTTTCCCACTAGCGGGGGGTTTGAGGGAGACCCAGTACTTC
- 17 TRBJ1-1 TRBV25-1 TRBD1 CASSKSGTGAGRTEAFF TGTGCCAGCAGTAAATCCGGGACAGGCGCCGGGAGAACTGAAGCTTTCTTT
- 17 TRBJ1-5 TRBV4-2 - CASSQVTGVVGNQPQHF TGTGCCAGCAGCCAAGTTACGGGCGTGGTGGGCAATCAGCCCCAGCATTTT
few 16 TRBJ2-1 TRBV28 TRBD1 CASSFLFKGQGHEQFF TGTGCCAGCAGTTTCCTCTTTAAGGGACAGGGTCATGAGCAGTTCTTC
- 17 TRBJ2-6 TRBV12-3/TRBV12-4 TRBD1 CASSFSGQAAGANVLTF TGTGCCAGCAGTTTTTCGGGACAGGCCGCGGGGGCCAACGTCCTGACTTTC
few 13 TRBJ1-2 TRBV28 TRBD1 CASSPGTGKLGTF TGTGCCAGCAGCCCCGGGACAGGGAAGTTGGGCACCTTC
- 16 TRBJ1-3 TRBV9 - CASSVESGLSGNTIYF TGTGCCAGCAGCGTGGAGTCAGGGCTCTCTGGAAACACCATATATTTT
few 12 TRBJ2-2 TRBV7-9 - CASSWENGELFF TGTGCCAGCAGCTGGGAGAACGGGGAGCTGTTTTTT
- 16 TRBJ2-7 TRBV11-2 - CASSPQGGRSSYEQYF TGTGCCAGCAGCCCTCAAGGGGGGAGGAGCTCCTACGAGCAGTACTTC
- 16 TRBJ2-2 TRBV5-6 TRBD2 CASSSSGLLNTGELFF TGTGCCAGCAGCTCTAGCGGGCTCCTGAACACCGGGGAGCTGTTTTTT
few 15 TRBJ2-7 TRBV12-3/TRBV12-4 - CASSPGGASADEQYF TGTGCCAGCAGTCCTGGGGGGGCTTCGGCGGACGAGCAGTACTTC
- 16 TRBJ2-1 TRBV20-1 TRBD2 CSARPSGTAKYNEQFF TGCAGTGCTAGACCTAGCGGCACCGCGAAATACAATGAGCAGTTCTTC
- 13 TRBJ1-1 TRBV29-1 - CSVEQGVNTEAFF TGCAGCGTCGAGCAGGGAGTGAACACTGAAGCTTTCTTT
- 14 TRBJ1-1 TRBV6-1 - CASSEVSLNTEAFF TGTGCCAGCAGTGAAGTCAGCCTGAACACTGAAGCTTTCTTT
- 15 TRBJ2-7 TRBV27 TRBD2 CASSPRTSGAYEQYF TGTGCCAGCAGTCCTAGGACTAGCGGGGCATACGAGCAGTACTTC
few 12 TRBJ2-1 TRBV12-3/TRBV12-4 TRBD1 CASRDRAGEQFF TGTGCCAGCAGGGACAGGGCGGGTGAGCAGTTCTTC
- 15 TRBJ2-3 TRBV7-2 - CASSGGHFSTDTQYF TGTGCCAGCAGCGGAGGACACTTTAGCACAGATACGCAGTATTTT
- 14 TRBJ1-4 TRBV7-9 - CASSSTGTNEKLFF TGTGCCAGCAGCTCCACAGGGACTAATGAAAAACTGTTTTTT
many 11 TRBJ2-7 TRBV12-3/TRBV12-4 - CASSLFYEQYF TGTGCCAGCAGTCTCTTCTACGAGCAGTACTTC
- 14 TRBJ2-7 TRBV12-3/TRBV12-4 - CASSLVSGSDEQYF TGTGCCAGCAGTTTAGTTTCAGGGAGTGACGAGCAGTACTTC
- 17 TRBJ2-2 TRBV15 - CATSREDGSDWTGELFF TGTGCCACCAGCAGAGAGGACGGGAGCGATTGGACCGGGGAGCTGTTTTTT
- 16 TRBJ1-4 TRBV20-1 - CSARDGPSAGLEKLFF TGCAGTGCTAGAGATGGCCCCAGCGCGGGACTTGAAAAACTGTTTTTT
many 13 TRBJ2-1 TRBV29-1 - CSVPSGASDEQFF TGCAGCGTTCCCTCGGGAGCGTCCGATGAGCAGTTCTTC
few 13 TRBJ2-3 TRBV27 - CASSSLGADTQYF TGTGCCAGCAGTTCCCTCGGGGCAGATACGCAGTATTTT
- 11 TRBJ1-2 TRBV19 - CASSLGHSYTF TGTGCCAGTAGTCTCGGACACAGCTACACCTTC
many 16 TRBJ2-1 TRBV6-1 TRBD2 CASSPLAGGIYNEQFF TGTGCCAGCAGTCCCCTAGCGGGGGGGATCTACAATGAGCAGTTCTTC